Shown below are 11 T cell receptor beta chains from a single sample sequenced in a study of T cell responses to AZD1222 COVID-19 vaccine (dated by TCRdb to the early 2020s). Sample time point, as interpreted from the label and publication: baseline before first vaccination. Library preparation used the immunoSEQ multiplex PCR assay. TCRdb provides this immuneACCESS table in a form limited to in-frame rearrangements. Some clones are lacking; in checked studies, under half of them reflect an unresolved V gene, and why the rest are absent is not known. The sample has about 120,000 clones on record, about nine tenths of them singletons. The ten most abundant clones make up 2.4% of the sample. Sequenced here: peripheral blood, sampled on day 0 of AZD1222 vaccination. The receptor set was obtained from an adult in good health.

This sequence joins TRBV20-1 and TRBJ1-1; a weak D match, TRBD1 (5 bases). CDR3 size: 11 residues. The germline gives CDR1 DFQATT, CDR2 SNEGSKA (reference sequence). The DNA of the CDR3 is TGCAGAGCAAGTGGGGGGAGTGAAGCTTTCTTT. Translated, it gives CRASGGSEAFF.

A few counts support this clone. The gene calls are TRBV10-2 and TRBJ1-2; D is perhaps TRBD1 (6 bases). The V end was cut by 10 bases, the J end by 5 bases, with 11 bases between. This CDR3 is built from 11 residues. Looked up from germline, CDR1 is WSHSY and CDR2 is SAAADI. The CDR3 DNA reads TGCGCCATACAGGGACTTTATGGCTACACCTTC. Protein product: CAIQGLYGYTF.

The rearrangement links TRBV2 to TRBJ1-5; the match to TRBD1 covers 9 bases. V was pared by 6 bases and J by 2 bases, with 5 bases of the junction left unmatched. The V gene's germline CDR1 is SNHLY and CDR2 FYNNEI. The CDR3 spans 15 residues. CDR3 in DNA: TGTGCCAGCAGCGCGGGACAGGGCGGCAATCAGCCCCAGCATTTT. Translation: CASSAGQGGNQPQHF.

J is TRBJ1-1 and V is TRBV27; perhaps TRBD1 as D (6 bases). The CDR3 has 14 residues. Trimming pared 4 bases from V and 1 base from J, leaving 10 bases between. Germline-derived CDR1 and CDR2 are MNHEY and SMNVEV (reference sequence). CDR3 amino acids: CASSSGGANTEAFF. CDR3 DNA sequence: TGTGCCAGCAGTTCGGGGGGCGCGAACACTGAAGCTTTCTTT.

The chain joins TRBV5-4 to TRBJ1-1, with TRBD1 matching 7 bases. This CDR3 region has 14 residues. V lost 4 bases, J lost 0 bases, and 3 bases stayed unmatched. Germline V gene data show CDR1 as SGHNT and CDR2 as YYREEE (reference sequence). The CDR3 coding sequence is TGTGCCAGCAGCACGGGACAGTTGAACACTGAAGCTTTCTTT. Its translation is CASSTGQLNTEAFF.

DNA for the CDR3: TGTGCCAGCAGCTGGGGGACCAACTATGGCTACACCTTC. It yields the protein CASSWGTNYGYTF. This chain uses TRBV7-9 with TRBJ1-2; D may be TRBD1 (5 bases). The CDR3 has 13 residues. Germline CDR1 and CDR2: SEHNR and FQNEAQ (reference sequence). V was cut by 4 bases and J by 2 bases, with 8 bases left in between. The complete variable domain, with remaining parts taken from reference TRBV7-9 and TRBJ1-2, reads DTGVSQNPRHKITKRGQNVTFRCDPISEHNRLYWYRQTLGQGPEFLTYFQNEAQLEKSRLLSDRFSAERPKGSFSTLEIQRTEQGDSAMYLCASSWGTNYGYTFGSGTRLTVV.

This sequence joins TRBV7-8 and TRBJ1-1; D unclear. The CDR3 contains 15 residues. The V and J ends lost 3 bases and 7 bases respectively, with 18 bases between them. Germline CDR1 SGHVS, CDR2 FQNEAQ. In DNA, the CDR3 is TGTGCCAGCAGCTTCCTCACCGGGGTGCGGGATGAAGCTTTCTTT. This translates into CASSFLTGVRDEAFF.

This clone was counted a single time. The V call is TRBV5-1, the J call TRBJ2-7; D is undetermined. Germline values: CDR1 SGHRS, CDR2 YFSETQ. This CDR3 is 14 amino acids long. V dropped 0 bases and J dropped 3 bases, with 10 bases sitting between them. The CDR3 reads CASSLGGILYEQYF. In DNA form, the CDR3 reads TGCGCCAGCAGCTTGGGGGGAATCCTCTACGAGCAGTACTTC. The full variable domain, completed using reference TRBV5-1 and TRBJ2-7, is KAGVTQTPRYLIKTRGQQVTLSCSPISGHRSVSWYQQTPGQGLQFLFEYFSETQRNKGNFPGRFSGRQFSNSRSEMNVSTLELGDSALYLCASSLGGILYEQYFGPGTRLTVT.

This clone was detected a few times. V gene TRBV11-2 combines with J gene TRBJ2-7; D is perhaps TRBD2 (6 bases). Germline lookup yields CDR1 SGHAT and CDR2 FQNNGV. Trimming cost V 5 bases and J 6 bases, with 14 bases left between them. The CDR3 consists of 13 residues. For the CDR3, the DNA is TGTGCCAGCAGCGCCTGGGCAGCGGGCGAGCAGTACTTC. It is translated as CASSAWAAGEQYF.

The genes are TRBV2 and TRBJ1-6; D call uncertain. Germline loops: CDR1 SNHLY, CDR2 FYNNEI. This CDR3 contains 15 residues. V lost 4 bases and J lost 7, with 14 bases in between. CDR3 residues: CASSAARALNSPLHF. CDR3 DNA: TGTGCCAGCAGTGCTGCCCGGGCATTGAATTCACCCCTCCACTTT.

The V gene is TRBV30, the J gene TRBJ2-3; 13 bases are shared with TRBD2. This CDR3 is built from 14 residues. V gave up 6 bases and J gave up 5 bases; unmatched junction bases: 5. Germline values: CDR1 GTSNPN, CDR2 SVGIG (reference sequence). The CDR3: CACTSGRAIDTQYF. CDR3 DNA sequence: TGTGCCTGTACTAGCGGGAGGGCCATAGATACGCAGTATTTT.